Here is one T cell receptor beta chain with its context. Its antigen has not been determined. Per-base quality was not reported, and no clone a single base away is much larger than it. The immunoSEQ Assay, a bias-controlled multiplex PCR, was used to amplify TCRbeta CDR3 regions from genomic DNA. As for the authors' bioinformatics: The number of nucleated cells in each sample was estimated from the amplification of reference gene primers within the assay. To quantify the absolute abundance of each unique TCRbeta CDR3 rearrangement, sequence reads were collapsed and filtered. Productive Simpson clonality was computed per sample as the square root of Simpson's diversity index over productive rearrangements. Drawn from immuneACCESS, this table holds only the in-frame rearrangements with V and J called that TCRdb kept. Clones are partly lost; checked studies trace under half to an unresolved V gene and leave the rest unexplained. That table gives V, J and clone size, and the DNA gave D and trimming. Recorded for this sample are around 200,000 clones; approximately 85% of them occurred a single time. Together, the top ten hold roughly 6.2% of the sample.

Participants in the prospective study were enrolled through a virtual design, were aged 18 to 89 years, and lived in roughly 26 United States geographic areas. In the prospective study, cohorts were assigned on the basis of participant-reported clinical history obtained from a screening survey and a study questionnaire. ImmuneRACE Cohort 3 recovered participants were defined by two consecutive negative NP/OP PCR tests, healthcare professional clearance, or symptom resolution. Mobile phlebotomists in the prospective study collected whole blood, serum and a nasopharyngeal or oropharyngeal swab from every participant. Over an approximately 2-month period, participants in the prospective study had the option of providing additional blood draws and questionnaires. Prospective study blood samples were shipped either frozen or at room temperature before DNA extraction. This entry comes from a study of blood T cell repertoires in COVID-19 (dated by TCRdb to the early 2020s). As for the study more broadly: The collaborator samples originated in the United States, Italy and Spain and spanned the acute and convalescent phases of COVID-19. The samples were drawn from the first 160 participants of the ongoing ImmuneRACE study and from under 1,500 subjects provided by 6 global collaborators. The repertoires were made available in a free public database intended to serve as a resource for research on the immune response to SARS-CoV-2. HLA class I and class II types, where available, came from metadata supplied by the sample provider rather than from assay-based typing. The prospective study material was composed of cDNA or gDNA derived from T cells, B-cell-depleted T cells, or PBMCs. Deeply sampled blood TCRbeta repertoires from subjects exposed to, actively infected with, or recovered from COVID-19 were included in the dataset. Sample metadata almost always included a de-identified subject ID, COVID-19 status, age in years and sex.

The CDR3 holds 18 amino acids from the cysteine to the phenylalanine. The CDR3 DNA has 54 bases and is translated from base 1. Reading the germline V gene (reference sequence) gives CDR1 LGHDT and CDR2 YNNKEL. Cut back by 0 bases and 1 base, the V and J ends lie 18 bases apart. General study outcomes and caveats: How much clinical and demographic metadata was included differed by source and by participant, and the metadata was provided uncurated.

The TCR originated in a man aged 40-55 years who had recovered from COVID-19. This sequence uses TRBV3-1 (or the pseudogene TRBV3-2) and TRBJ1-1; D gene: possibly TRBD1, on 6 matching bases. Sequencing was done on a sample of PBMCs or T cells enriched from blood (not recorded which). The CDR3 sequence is CASSQDTRLIGGNTEAFF. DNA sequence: TGTGCCAGCAGCCAAGATACGAGGTTGATAGGGGGGAACACTGAAGCTTTCTTT.